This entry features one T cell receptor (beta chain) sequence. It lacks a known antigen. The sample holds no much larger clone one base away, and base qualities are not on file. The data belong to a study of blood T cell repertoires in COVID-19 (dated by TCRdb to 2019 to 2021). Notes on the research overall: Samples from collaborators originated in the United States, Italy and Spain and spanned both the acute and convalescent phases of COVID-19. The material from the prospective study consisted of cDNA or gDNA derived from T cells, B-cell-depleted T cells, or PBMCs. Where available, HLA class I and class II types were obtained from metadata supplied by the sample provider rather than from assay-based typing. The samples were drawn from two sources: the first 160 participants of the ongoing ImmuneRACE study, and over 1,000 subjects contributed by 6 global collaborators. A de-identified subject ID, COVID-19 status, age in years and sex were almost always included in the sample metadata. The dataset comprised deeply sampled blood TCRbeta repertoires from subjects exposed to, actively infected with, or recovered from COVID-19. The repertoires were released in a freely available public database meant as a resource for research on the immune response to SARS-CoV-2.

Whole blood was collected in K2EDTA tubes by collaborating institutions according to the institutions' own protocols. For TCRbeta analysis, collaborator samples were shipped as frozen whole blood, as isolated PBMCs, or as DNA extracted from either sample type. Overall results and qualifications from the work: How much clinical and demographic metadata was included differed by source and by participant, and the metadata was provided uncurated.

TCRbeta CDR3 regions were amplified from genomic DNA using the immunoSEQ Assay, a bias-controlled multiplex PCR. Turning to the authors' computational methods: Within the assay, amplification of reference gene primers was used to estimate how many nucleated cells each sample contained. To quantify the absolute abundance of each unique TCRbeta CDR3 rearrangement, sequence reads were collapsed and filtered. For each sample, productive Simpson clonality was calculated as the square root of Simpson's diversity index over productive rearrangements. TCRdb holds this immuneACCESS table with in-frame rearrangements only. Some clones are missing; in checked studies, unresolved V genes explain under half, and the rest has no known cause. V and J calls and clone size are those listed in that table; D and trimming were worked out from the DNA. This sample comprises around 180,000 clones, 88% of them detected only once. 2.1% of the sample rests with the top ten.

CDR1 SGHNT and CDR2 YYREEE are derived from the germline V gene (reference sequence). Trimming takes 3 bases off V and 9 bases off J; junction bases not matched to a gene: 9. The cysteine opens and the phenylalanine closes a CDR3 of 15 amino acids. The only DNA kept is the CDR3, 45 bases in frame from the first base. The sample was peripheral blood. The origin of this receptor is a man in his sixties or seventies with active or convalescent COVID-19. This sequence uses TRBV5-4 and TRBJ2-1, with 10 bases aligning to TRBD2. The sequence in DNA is TGTGCCAGCAGCTCCTCTAGCGGGAGTGTGGGTGAGCAGTTCTTC. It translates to CASSSSSGSVGEQFF.